Listed below are T cell receptor beta chains from one sample, sequenced in a study of human T cells and chemical hapten exposure. TCRdb re-derived calls from the RACE reads in MiXCR, one entry per CDR3 protein. This table holds roughly 380,000 distinct CDR3 sequences, about 5.1% found once. Sequencing was performed on whole blood, taken in connection with sensitization to the hapten diphenylcyclopropenone (DPC). The receptors shown here come from a woman between 45 and 60 years old with alopecia areata. Some clones in this sample may be carry-over from other donors' samples. Both conserved end residues are part of each CDR3.

CDR3aa,v_gene
CASTLGLSAAEQFF,TRBV7-9
CASSYGGRSTDTQYF,TRBV6-2/TRBV6-3
CASSARPDSYEQYF,TRBV9
CSVPDRAETQYF,TRBV29-1
CSARVLTIAGELNEQFF,TRBV20-1
CASSYGGSGNTIYF,TRBV6-6
CASSVGGTTHEQYF,TRBV9
CASSVGAWTSGSGEQFF,TRBV9
CASSPGLLYEQYF,TRBV27
CASSLGRARNEQFF,TRBV12-3/TRBV12-4
CSASPAGLAGLSSYEQYF,TRBV20-1
CASSLVGASNYGYTF,TRBV5-4
CAIRGQMYTEAFF,TRBV12-3/TRBV12-4
CASSPERALPRTEAFF,TRBV11-2
CSASSGGPKFF,TRBV20-1
CASSQDLGEPLHF,TRBV3-1
CAISAPERTEAFF,TRBV10-3
CASALAGEEQYF,TRBV12-3/TRBV12-4
CASSRDRGMEKLFF,TRBV7-2
CASSDSVGGDSYEQYF,TRBV9
CASSRRGRTDTQYF,TRBV12-3/TRBV12-4
CASSPRAYSNQPQHF,TRBV18
CASSVGTDWRIDTQYF,TRBV9
CASSFQGARAEKLFF,TRBV6-5
CASSVYLSELETQYF,TRBV6-1
CASSSAWTVNTEAFF,TRBV7-9
CGALGLAGGSSYNEQFF,TRBV20-1
CASSLARGTDTQYF,TRBV7-2
CASSQGGDSPLHF,TRBV3-1
CSAKTSGRAGGYIQYF,TRBV20-1
CASSLAPFGNTIYF,TRBV7-6
CASSLNGGAGEQYF,TRBV7-9
CASSLASAPEQFF,TRBV7-8
CSARDTGLAGGTYNEQFF,TRBV20-1
CASSLSTSTDTQYF,TRBV11-2
CSVGEHGGNTEAFF,TRBV29-1
CSARDQRTRYEQYF,TRBV20-1
CARSCGQGVTSNQPQHF,TRBV5-3
CASSEPSSSYEQYF,TRBV6-1
CASAWTSGRAKDTQYF,TRBV5-1
CASSLESGYNSPLHF,TRBV5-1
CASSWAQAKNIQYF,TRBV3-1